Following are 26 T cell receptor beta chains from one sample sequenced in a study of shared clonotypes between healthy human individuals. Here immunoSEQ multiplex PCR was the method, and the copy in TCRdb shows in-frame clones only, minus some. This sample carries a few hundred thousand clones, over 50% of them seen once, and the ten largest clones take more than 9.5%. What was sequenced was memory CD4+ T cells sorted from blood. The subset is: CD45RA-negative fraction. Receptors originate from a man aged 30-40 years in good health.

This clone has just a few counts. The identical CDR3 is also encoded by other nucleotide sequences in the sample. This rearrangement joins TRBV6-1 to TRBJ1-2; D is undetermined. V was clipped by 3 bases and J by 2 bases, with 7 bases between them. This CDR3 has 13 residues. Germline CDR1 and CDR2: MNHNS and SASEGT. In DNA, the CDR3 is TGTGCCAGCAGTGAGACGCAGAACTATGGCTACACCTTC. This codes for CASSETQNYGYTF.

V usage is TRBV25-1 and J usage is TRBJ2-3, with 7 bases aligning to TRBD2. The CDR3 consists of 14 residues. Germline V lookup: CDR1 MGHDK, CDR2 SYGVNS. The V and J ends lost 5 bases and 6 bases, in that order; junction bases with no gene match: 8. The CDR3 reads CASSNWREKDTQYF. Here the CDR3 DNA reads TGTGCCAGCAGTAATTGGCGGGAGAAGGATACGCAGTATTTT.

In this sample, this clone turned up many times. This chain links TRBV5-6 with TRBJ2-3; D remains ambiguous. Germline CDR1 SGHDT, CDR2 YYEEEE. Trimming stripped 4 bases from V and 4 bases from J, with 13 bases between. This CDR3 comprises 14 residues. CDR3 amino acids: CASSPTISADTQYF. DNA for the CDR3: TGTGCCAGCAGCCCCACAATTTCGGCAGATACGCAGTATTTT.

The rearrangement links TRBV19 to TRBJ2-7; 7 bases match TRBD1. The ends lost 4 bases at V and 4 bases at J; junction bases unmatched: 13. Germline values: CDR1 LNHDA, CDR2 SQIVND (reference sequence). The CDR3 runs to 16 residues. The DNA of the CDR3 is TGTGCCAGTAGTAATCGTTTGAAGGGGGCCGAATACGAGCAGTACTTC. Its protein is CASSNRLKGAEYEQYF.

The chain employs TRBV5-1 and TRBJ2-1; 11 positions agree with TRBD2. Unmatched junction bases numbered 3, after V lost 7 bases and J lost 0 bases. CDR3 length: 15 residues. Germline V gene data show CDR1 as SGHRS and CDR2 as YFSETQ. CDR3 amino acids: CASRLAGHSYNEQFF. For the CDR3, the DNA is TGCGCCAGCCGACTAGCGGGGCACTCCTACAATGAGCAGTTCTTC.

This clone was seen once. The CDR3 loop is CASSTGLAGGPLNEQFF. In nucleotides, the CDR3 is TGTGCCAGCAGCACCGGACTAGCGGGAGGGCCATTGAATGAGCAGTTCTTC. The V and J genes are TRBV5-5 and TRBJ2-1, with 15 positions matching TRBD2. Germline CDR1 SGHKS, CDR2 YYEKEE (reference sequence). The CDR3 loop spans 17 amino acids. The V segment lost 4 bases and the J segment 7 bases; nucleotides outside the gene matches: 9.

The gene calls are TRBV5-1 and TRBJ2-7, with 7 nucleotides matching TRBD2. The V gene end was trimmed by 1 base and the J gene end by 2 bases; junction bases not matched to a gene: 3. CDR1 is SGHRS and CDR2 is YFSETQ in the germline V gene. The CDR3 spans 14 residues. The CDR3 is CASSLTSETYEQYF. CDR3 nucleotide sequence: TGCGCCAGCAGCTTGACTAGCGAGACCTACGAGCAGTACTTC. The full variable domain, with the rest looked up from reference TRBV5-1 and TRBJ2-7, is KAGVTQTPRYLIKTRGQQVTLSCSPISGHRSVSWYQQTPGQGLQFLFEYFSETQRNKGNFPGRFSGRQFSNSRSEMNVSTLELGDSALYLCASSLTSETYEQYFGPGTRLTVT.

This chain connects TRBV7-2 to TRBJ2-7; TRBD1 is a possible D gene (6 bases). The germline CDR1 and CDR2 sequences are SGHTA and FQGNSA. This CDR3 comprises 14 residues. Trimming took 1 base from V and 7 from J, leaving 14 bases between them. CDR3 sequence: CASSLVVGGQEQYF. CDR3 DNA: TGTGCCAGCAGCTTAGTAGTTGGGGGCCAGGAGCAGTACTTC.

A few counts support this clone. At one boundary the junction diverges from the germline segment, which might be a read error. This chain joins TRBV7-7 and TRBJ2-1; 10 bases align to TRBD2. Germline V gene data show CDR1 as SSHAT and CDR2 as FNYEAQ (reference sequence). The CDR3 has 15 residues. The CDR3 coding sequence is TGTGCTAGCAGCTTAGGTCTAGCGGGAGTCGATGAGCAGTTCTTC. It is translated as CASSLGLAGVDEQFF.

V is TRBV5-1 and J is TRBJ2-7; D unclear. V dropped 1 base and J dropped 3 bases, with 8 bases sitting between them. The germline CDR1 and CDR2 sequences are SGHRS and YFSETQ. CDR3 size: 13 residues. The chain's CDR3 is CASSLTEDYEQYF. CDR3 bases: TGCGCCAGCAGCTTGACCGAGGACTACGAGCAGTACTTC.

V is TRBV7-2 and J is TRBJ1-5, with 7 bases lining up with TRBD1. CDR1 SGHTA and CDR2 FQGNSA come from the germline V gene. V trimming: 2 bases; J trimming: 6 bases; junction bases outside the gene matches: 13. The CDR3 runs to 17 residues. The CDR3 DNA reads TGTGCCAGCAGCTTATACGGAATCGGGACAGTTGGTCAGCCCCAGCATTTT. Its translation is CASSLYGIGTVGQPQHF.

DNA for the CDR3: TGTGCCTGGAATGACCCTGGCCCCTACAATGAGCAGTTCTTC. Protein: CAWNDPGPYNEQFF. The chain is built from TRBV30 and TRBJ2-1; D call uncertain. Germline V CDR1 and CDR2: GTSNPN, SVGIG (reference sequence). Trimming pared 4 bases from V and 2 bases from J, leaving 12 bases between. The CDR3 length is 14 residues.

The rearrangement links TRBV28 to TRBJ2-7; D might be TRBD2 (6 bases). The CDR3 is made up of 15 amino acids. V lost 4 bases and J lost 3, with 16 bases in between. The germline V gene encodes CDR1 MDHEN and CDR2 SYDVKM. The CDR3 protein is CASSYLLGGGYEQYF. DNA for the CDR3: TGTGCCAGCAGTTACCTTCTCGGGGGAGGCTACGAGCAGTACTTC. The full variable domain, completed using reference TRBV28 and TRBJ2-7, is DVKVTQSSRYLVKRTGEKVFLECVQDMDHENMFWYRQDPGLGLRLIYFSYDVKMKEKGDIPEGYSVSREKKERFSLILESASTNQTSMYLCASSYLLGGGYEQYFGPGTRLTVT.

This sequence joins TRBV28 and TRBJ1-2; D perhaps matches TRBD1 (5 bases). From germline, CDR1 is MDHEN and CDR2 SYDVKM. The CDR3 covers 17 residues. The V and J ends lost 1 base and 5 bases respectively, with 20 bases between them. In DNA, the CDR3 is TGTGCCAGCAGTTTATATATCGCGGTTGGAGGGGATTATGGCTACACCTTC. As protein: CASSLYIAVGGDYGYTF.

This clone has a count of ten or more. This chain joins TRBV14 and TRBJ1-2, with D possibly matching TRBD1 (6 bases). Trimming left V 4 bases short and J 9 bases short, with 12 bases between. CDR1 is SGHDN, CDR2 FVKESK, per germline. The CDR3 runs to 12 residues. DNA of the CDR3: TGTGCCAGCAGCCTAAACAGGGATAGCTACACCTTC. It yields the protein CASSLNRDSYTF.

In its sample, this clone was seen a few times. This rearrangement joins TRBV7-9 to TRBJ2-5; 8 bases fit TRBD2. The CDR3 runs to 17 residues. In germline, CDR1 is SEHNR, CDR2 FQNEAQ (reference sequence). V trimming: 6 bases; J trimming: 7 bases; junction bases outside the gene matches: 19. The CDR3 sequence: CASRPQAVAGHLGTQYF. Here the CDR3 DNA reads TGTGCCAGCAGACCCCAAGCTGTAGCGGGACATCTAGGGACCCAGTACTTC.

J is TRBJ2-3 and V is TRBV7-3, with D unclear. Germline CDR1 and CDR2: SGHTA and FQGTGA. The V end was cut by 1 base, the J end by 0 bases, with 5 bases between. This CDR3 is 14 amino acids long. This CDR3 reads CASSLISSTDTQYF. The CDR3 nucleotides are TGTGCCAGCAGCTTAATCAGCAGCACAGATACGCAGTATTTT. Complete variable domain (other parts from reference TRBV7-3 and TRBJ2-3): GAGVSQTPSNKVTEKGKYVELRCDPISGHTALYWYRQSLGQGPEFLIYFQGTGAADDSGLPNDRFFAVRPEGSVSTLKIQRTERGDSAVYLCASSLISSTDTQYFGPGTRLTVL.

The rearrangement uses TRBV2 and TRBJ2-7; no clear D. This CDR3 has 11 residues. Trimming removed 4 bases at V and 5 bases at J, with 6 bases between. Germline values: CDR1 SNHLY, CDR2 FYNNEI. The CDR3 nucleotides read TGTGCCAGCAGTGCGGGTAACGAGCAGTACTTC. It encodes CASSAGNEQYF.

V and J are TRBV29-1 and TRBJ2-7; possible D gene TRBD2, 5 bases. V lost 2 bases and J 5 bases, leaving 13 bases between the germline ends. Germline CDR1 reads SQVTM; CDR2 reads ANQGSEA. CDR3 length equals 13 residues. CDR3 region: CSVESREGDEQYF. CDR3 sequence (DNA): TGCAGCGTTGAATCGAGAGAGGGCGACGAGCAGTACTTC.

This rearrangement joins TRBV7-3 to TRBJ2-1; 7 bases map to TRBD2. The CDR3 runs 16 residues. Trimming cost V 1 base and J 3 bases; bases outside gene matches: 6. Looked up from germline, CDR1 is SGHTA and CDR2 is FQGTGA. The CDR3 loop reads CASSLRGGRYYNEQFF. The CDR3 nucleotides are TGTGCCAGCAGCTTAAGAGGCGGGAGATACTACAATGAGCAGTTCTTC.

The rearrangement uses TRBV5-1 and TRBJ2-2; D gene ambiguous. Looked up from germline, CDR1 is SGHRS and CDR2 is YFSETQ. V was cut by 1 base and J by 1 base, with 8 bases left in between. This CDR3 region has 15 residues. The CDR3 is CASSLTNWNTGELFF. The CDR3 DNA reads as TGCGCCAGCAGCTTGACAAATTGGAACACCGGGGAGCTGTTTTTT. Full variable domain (outside the CDR3, taken from reference TRBV5-1 and TRBJ2-2): KAGVTQTPRYLIKTRGQQVTLSCSPISGHRSVSWYQQTPGQGLQFLFEYFSETQRNKGNFPGRFSGRQFSNSRSEMNVSTLELGDSALYLCASSLTNWNTGELFFGEGSRLTVL.

The chain employs TRBV7-3 and TRBJ2-7, with D possibly TRBD2 on 6 matching bases. The germline CDR1 and CDR2 sequences are SGHTA and FQGTGA. CDR3 length: 14 residues. Trimming left V 6 bases short and J 7 bases short, with 19 bases between. The CDR3 sequence: CASSPTGGGGEQYF. CDR3 bases: TGTGCCAGCAGTCCCACCGGGGGAGGTGGGGAGCAGTACTTC.

The V call is TRBV9, the J call TRBJ2-1; TRBD2 matches at 7 bases. The CDR3 has 15 residues. V was clipped by 2 bases and J by 15 bases; unmatched bases: 17. Germline-derived CDR1 and CDR2 are SGDLS and YYNGEE. The CDR3 region is CASSVRGGSPRHLFF. CDR3 coding DNA: TGTGCCAGCAGCGTCCGGGGAGGGAGCCCCCGGCATTTGTTCTTC.

The CDR3 protein is CASSFTTDTQYF. In nucleotides, the CDR3 is TGTGCCAGCAGTTTCACAACAGATACGCAGTATTTT. The V gene is TRBV28, the J gene TRBJ2-3; D is unresolved. V dropped 3 bases and J dropped 3 bases, with 4 bases sitting between them. This CDR3 region has 12 residues. Germline V gives CDR1 MDHEN, CDR2 SYDVKM. The whole variable domain, remainder taken from reference TRBV28 and TRBJ2-3, is DVKVTQSSRYLVKRTGEKVFLECVQDMDHENMFWYRQDPGLGLRLIYFSYDVKMKEKGDIPEGYSVSREKKERFSLILESASTNQTSMYLCASSFTTDTQYFGPGTRLTVL.

Ten or more counts support this clone. The chain is built from TRBV28 and TRBJ2-2; TRBD1 matches 9 bases. Germline CDR1 is MDHEN and CDR2 is SYDVKM. V shed 3 bases, J shed 6 bases, and the junction held 5 bases outside the gene matches. The length of the CDR3 is 15 residues. DNA for the CDR3: TGTGCCAGCAGTTTCCGGGACAGGGAGGCCGGGGAGCTGTTTTTT. As protein: CASSFRDREAGELFF.

Of note for this clone: The sample carries other DNA sequences with the same CDR3. The chain employs TRBV7-9 and TRBJ2-7; 9 positions match TRBD1. CDR1 and CDR2 (germline): SEHNR, FQNEAQ (reference sequence). Germline trimming cut 4 bases from V and 0 bases from J; bases unmatched to any gene: 1. The CDR3 is made up of 14 amino acids. The CDR3 protein is CASSSDRGSYEQYF. The CDR3 DNA reads TGTGCCAGCAGCTCGGACAGGGGCTCCTACGAGCAGTACTTC.